The 26 T cell receptor beta chains given below trace back to one sample, sequenced in a study of blood T cell repertoires in COVID-19. The repertoire was sequenced with immunoSEQ multiplex PCR; TCRdb's copy has only in-frame clones and lacks some. The sample has tens of thousands of clones; 88% are singletons. The sequenced material came from peripheral blood. The origin of the receptors is a man in his fifties with active COVID-19.

This clone was recorded only once. The chain uses TRBV6-2 or TRBV6-3 and TRBJ1-4; 7 nucleotides match TRBD1. The V gene end was trimmed by 4 bases and the J gene end by 12 bases; junction bases not matched to a gene: 11. The CDR3 contains 14 residues. Germline loops: CDR1 MNHEY, CDR2 SVGEGT. In nucleotides, the CDR3 is TGTGCCAGCAGTTTTGACAGGGTGGGAAAGGAACTGTTTTTT. Translation gives CASSFDRVGKELFF.

The chain recombines TRBV7-2 with TRBJ2-3, with D maybe TRBD2 (6 bases). Germline CDR1 and CDR2: SGHTA and FQGNSA. Trimming pared 5 bases from V and 3 bases from J, leaving 15 bases between. The CDR3 length is 15 residues. CDR3 amino acids: CASSLGPRETDTQYF. The DNA for the CDR3 is TGTGCCAGCAGCCTGGGCCCCCGGGAGACAGATACGCAGTATTTT.

The gene calls are TRBV7-2 and TRBJ1-6; a possible D gene is TRBD1 (6 bases). Germline V gene lookup returns CDR1 SGHTA and CDR2 FQGNSA. The length of the CDR3 is 17 residues. Trimming left V 5 bases short and J 10 bases short, with 24 bases between. The CDR3 reads CASSRSGGLQGGSPLHF. CDR3 coding DNA: TGTGCCAGCAGCCGTTCCGGGGGACTACAGGGAGGCTCACCCCTCCACTTT.

This chain links TRBV9 with TRBJ1-2; 9 bases are shared with TRBD1. Trimming took 0 bases from V and 4 from J; bases not matched to a gene: 4. The germline V gene encodes CDR1 SGDLS and CDR2 YYNGEE. The CDR3 runs 15 residues. CDR3 nucleotide sequence: TGTGCCAGCAGCGTAGCCCGGGACAGGGTCTATGGCTACACCTTC. Amino acid sequence: CASSVARDRVYGYTF.

This clone has more than one count but fewer than ten. CDR3 bases: TGCGCCAGCAGCTTGGGGGGCGGATGGGACGAGCAGTACGTC. Protein sequence: CASSLGGGWDEQYV. This sequence joins TRBV5-1 and TRBJ2-7; TRBD1 might be the D (5 bases). V lost 0 bases and J 5 bases, leaving 12 bases between the germline ends. The CDR3 consists of 14 residues. The germline V gene encodes CDR1 SGHRS and CDR2 YFSETQ.

This CDR3 is CASSLGRQGGSYEQYF. CDR3 sequence (DNA): TGTGCCAGCAGCTTAGGCCGACAGGGCGGATCGTACGAGCAGTACTTC. The chain recombines TRBV11-3 with TRBJ2-7; 7 bases map to TRBD1. J was trimmed by 4 bases and V by 1 base; bases with no gene match: 10. CDR3 length equals 16 residues. The germline gives CDR1 SGHNT, CDR2 YENEEA.

The V call is TRBV9, the J call TRBJ2-2; TRBD2 is a possible D gene (6 bases). V shed 4 bases and J shed 5 bases, with 12 bases lying between them. There are 14 residues in the CDR3. CDR1 SGDLS and CDR2 YYNGEE come from the germline V gene. The CDR3 sequence: CASSISGATGELFF. CDR3 DNA: TGTGCCAGCAGCATTAGCGGTGCGACCGGGGAGCTGTTTTTT.

Only one count was recorded for this clone. This chain links TRBV27 with TRBJ2-1; 11 bases are shared with TRBD2. Trimming cost V 4 bases and J 5 bases; bases outside gene matches: 16. The CDR3 totals 19 residues. The germline gives CDR1 MNHEY, CDR2 SMNVEV (reference sequence). The CDR3 loop reads CASSSRTGLAGGPHNEQFF. CDR3 nucleotide sequence: TGTGCCAGCAGTTCTCGGACAGGCTTAGCGGGGGGGCCCCACAATGAGCAGTTCTTC.

The gene calls are TRBV29-1 and TRBJ2-5; 9 bases align to TRBD1. This CDR3 has 13 amino acids. J was trimmed by 4 bases and V by 6 bases; bases with no gene match: 6. In germline, CDR1 is SQVTM, CDR2 ANQGSEA. The CDR3 DNA reads TGCAGCGTGGGACAGGGAGGAGGAGAGACCCAGTACTTC. Translation gives CSVGQGGGETQYF.

V and J are TRBV5-1 and TRBJ1-2; D call uncertain. The ends were cut back, 1 base at V and 6 bases at J, with 16 bases in the middle. Germline loops: CDR1 SGHRS, CDR2 YFSETQ. The CDR3 contains 15 residues. The DNA for the CDR3 is TGCGCCAGCAGCTTGTCGTGGGCGAAAGAAAATGGCTACACCTTC. Protein sequence: CASSLSWAKENGYTF.

The chain uses TRBV9 and TRBJ2-2; D might be TRBD2 (6 bases). Germline CDR1 and CDR2: SGDLS and YYNGEE. Trimming shortened V by 2 bases and J by 0 bases, and 14 bases separated the two germline ends. This CDR3 is built from 17 residues. The CDR3 spells CASSVAVGGANTGELFF. In nucleotides, the CDR3 is TGTGCCAGCAGCGTTGCTGTGGGAGGTGCGAACACCGGGGAGCTGTTTTTT.

The chain employs TRBV9 and TRBJ1-1; 7 positions agree with TRBD1. Germline CDR1 and CDR2: SGDLS and YYNGEE. The length of the CDR3 is 13 residues. The junction had 8 bases not matched to a gene; V was cut back by 7 bases and J by 5 bases. The CDR3: CASGQAQGTEAFF. CDR3 in DNA: TGTGCCAGCGGACAGGCCCAGGGGACTGAAGCTTTCTTT.

This chain links TRBV19 with TRBJ2-3; TRBD1 matches 9 bases. J was trimmed by 3 bases and V by 5 bases; bases with no gene match: 6. Germline lookup yields CDR1 LNHDA and CDR2 SQIVND (reference sequence). The CDR3 consists of 15 residues. The CDR3 is CASSVGQGWTDTQYF. The CDR3 DNA reads as TGTGCCAGTAGTGTGGGACAGGGTTGGACAGATACGCAGTATTTT. Based on the CDR3 plus reference TRBV19 and TRBJ2-3, the full variable domain is DGGITQSPKYLFRKEGQNVTLSCEQNLNHDAMYWYRQDPGQGLRLIYYSQIVNDFQKGDIAEGYSVSREKKESFPLTVTSAQKNPTAFYLCASSVGQGWTDTQYFGPGTRLTVL.

DNA for the CDR3: TGTGCCAGCAGTTACTCGAAGAGGGGGCCCACTGAAGCTTTCTTT. Translated: CASSYSKRGPTEAFF. This rearrangement joins TRBV6-2 or TRBV6-3 to TRBJ1-1, with TRBD1 matching over 7 bases. CDR1 and CDR2 from the germline V gene are MNHEY and SVGEGT. This CDR3 has 15 amino acids. J gave up 4 bases and V 0 bases, and 5 bases lay outside the gene matches.

The chain uses TRBV2 and TRBJ2-7, with TRBD1 matching 10 bases. The junction had 3 bases not matched to a gene; V was cut back by 6 bases and J by 4 bases. The germline V gene has CDR1 SNHLY and CDR2 FYNNEI. The CDR3 length is 13 residues. CDR3 loop: CASSWTGGYEQYF. The CDR3 coding sequence is TGTGCCAGCAGCTGGACAGGGGGTTACGAGCAGTACTTC.

V gene TRBV3-1 (or the pseudogene TRBV3-2) combines with J gene TRBJ2-7, with 9 bases fitting TRBD1. The CDR3 is made up of 14 amino acids. The ends lost 4 bases at V and 4 bases at J; junction bases unmatched: 5. Looked up from germline, CDR1 is LGHDT and CDR2 is YNNKEL (reference sequence). CDR3 DNA: TGTGCCAGCAGCCCCGGGACAGGGCGGTACGAGCAGTACGTC. It encodes CASSPGTGRYEQYV.

This clone was seen a handful of times. The chain carries TRBV7-8 and TRBJ1-5; 8 nucleotides align to TRBD1. The CDR3 is 16 residues long. Trimming cost V 1 base and J 0 bases; bases outside gene matches: 2. Germline CDR1 and CDR2: SGHVS and FQNEAQ. The CDR3 sequence is CASSLGTGNSNQPQHF. The CDR3 DNA reads as TGTGCCAGCAGCTTAGGGACAGGGAATAGCAATCAGCCCCAGCATTTT.

J is TRBJ2-3 and V is TRBV5-1; 12 bases are a match to TRBD1. Per the germline V gene, CDR1 is SGHRS and CDR2 is YFSETQ. This CDR3 has 15 amino acids. Trimming took 5 bases from V and 3 from J; bases not matched to a gene: 4. The CDR3, as DNA: TGCGCCAGCAGATCGGGACAGGGGGCGACAGATACGCAGTATTTT. This translates into CASRSGQGATDTQYF.

The rearrangement links TRBV6-5 to TRBJ1-1; D is unclear. V shed 0 bases and J shed 4 bases, with 12 bases lying between them. Germline V gene data show CDR1 as MNHEY and CDR2 as SVGAGI. The CDR3 is made up of 15 amino acids. CDR3 amino acids: CASSYSTIQTTEAFF. In nucleotides, the CDR3 is TGTGCCAGCAGTTACTCGACGATACAGACCACTGAAGCTTTCTTT.

The chain combines TRBV19 with TRBJ2-4; TRBD2 is a possible D gene (6 bases). Deletions cut 7 bases from V and 0 bases from J, with 13 bases between. In germline, CDR1 is LNHDA, CDR2 SQIVND (reference sequence). The CDR3 contains 15 residues. The DNA for the CDR3 is TGTGCCAGTAACGGACCGGGGGTAGCCAAAAACATTCAGTACTTC. Translated, it gives CASNGPGVAKNIQYF.

The chain has TRBV11-1 and TRBJ2-4; the match to TRBD1 covers 7 bases. V lost 5 bases and J lost 4; bases outside the gene matches: 5. The CDR3 contains 14 residues. Looked up from germline, CDR1 is SGHAT and CDR2 is FQDESV (reference sequence). The CDR3 region has the DNA TGTGCCAGCAGCAACCGACAGGGAAAAAACATTCAGTACTTC. Protein product: CASSNRQGKNIQYF.

This clone has a single count. J is TRBJ2-2 and V is TRBV11-3; 8 bases line up with TRBD1. This CDR3 contains 14 residues. V lost 5 bases to trimming and J lost 6 bases; unmatched junction nucleotides: 5. Germline CDR1 SGHNT, CDR2 YENEEA. CDR3 DNA: TGTGCCAGCAGCCGACAGGGGTCCGCCGGGGAGCTGTTTTTT. Protein sequence: CASSRQGSAGELFF.

CDR3 in amino acids: CASSAGPGNEKLFF. The CDR3 DNA reads TGCGCCAGCAGTGCGGGGCCGGGTAATGAAAAACTGTTTTTT. This rearrangement joins TRBV5-1 to TRBJ1-4; weak D call: TRBD1 (5 bases). V was pared by 5 bases and J by 4 bases, with 12 bases between. CDR1 SGHRS and CDR2 YFSETQ come from the germline V gene. The CDR3 extends over 14 amino acids.

This clone was seen a single time. The CDR3 DNA is TGTGCCAGCAGCTCGGGACAGGGGGCCGATATTAAACTGTTTTTT. Its translation is CASSSGQGADIKLFF. This chain links TRBV5-5 with TRBJ1-4, with 12 nucleotides matching TRBD1. The V gene's germline CDR1 is SGHKS and CDR2 YYEKEE (reference sequence). This CDR3 comprises 15 residues. V lost 3 bases to trimming and J lost 11 bases; unmatched junction nucleotides: 8.

The chain employs TRBV6-6 and TRBJ1-1; TRBD1 matches at 8 bases. J gave up 1 base and V 6 bases, and 4 bases lay outside the gene matches. The CDR3 totals 14 residues. In germline, CDR1 is MNHNY, CDR2 SVGAGI (reference sequence). Written as DNA, the CDR3 is TGTGCCAGCAGACGACAGGGGACGAACACTGAAGCTTTCTTT. Translating it yields CASRRQGTNTEAFF.

V and J are TRBV6-6 and TRBJ1-2, with 9 bases matching TRBD1. This CDR3 comprises 13 residues. Germline assignment: CDR1 MNHNY and CDR2 SVGAGI (reference sequence). Germline trimming cut 2 bases from V and 8 bases from J; bases unmatched to any gene: 3. The CDR3 nucleotides read TGTGCCAGCAGTTACAGACAGGGGGAAGGCTACACCTTC. Encoded protein: CASSYRQGEGYTF.